This TCR beta chain emerged from a study of Ad26.COV2.S vaccination and SARS-CoV-2 variants. Study details: Once, or twice with 56 days between doses, Ad26.COV2.S was given intramuscularly.

Notes on this clone: Its antigen remains unknown.

Sequencing used immunoSEQ multiplex PCR; TCRdb keeps in-frame clones, though not all of them. The sample shows about 480,000 clones, around 88% of them seen only once. The treatment was: about 20 received Ad26.COV2.S at low or high dose, single or two shots; five or six received placebo; per-sample allocation not given. At day 63 after the first vaccine or placebo injection, samples were drawn. The individual, an adult aged 18-55 years, was a donor in Boston. An Ad26 vector carrying the Wuhan-strain SARS-CoV-2 spike served as the vaccine. V was clipped by 4 bases and J by 7 bases, with 6 bases between them. Per the germline V gene, CDR1 is SGHRS and CDR2 is YFSETQ. The CDR3 contains 12 residues. Overall study findings and caveats: Comparability of non-spike TCR breadth was observed across vaccine and placebo recipients.

The sequence came from a person between 18 and 65 years old who received the Ad26.COV2.S COVID-19 vaccine or a placebo. V usage is TRBV5-1 and J usage is TRBJ1-6; tentatively, D is TRBD1 (5 bases). The sequencing used peripheral blood, collected in a trial of Ad26.COV2.S vaccine versus placebo. Here the CDR3 reads CASSGTNSPLHF. CDR3 nucleotide sequence: TGCGCCAGCAGCGGGACCAATTCACCCCTCCACTTT.